The rows below give T cell receptor beta chains drawn from one sample of a study of blood T cell repertoires in COVID-19. The method was immunoSEQ multiplex PCR; TCRdb's version includes in-frame clones alone and lacks a portion of them. The table lists some 290,000 clones, roughly 86% of them singletons. The sequencing sample was made of peripheral blood. Receptors were obtained from a man between 18 and 35 years old with active or convalescent COVID-19. The CDR3 runs from the conserved cysteine through the conserved F or W. The order of the fields is V gene, clone size, J gene, D gene, CDR3 protein, CDR3 DNA. The D gene is left open where the match is weak. Size values are once, few and many counts, or a class for expanded clones, and some rows have none.

v_gene: TRBV6-5; abundance: NA; j_gene: TRBJ1-2; d_gene: TRBD1; CDR3aa: CASSYTGQGDGYTF; CDR3nt: TGTGCCAGCAGTTACACCGGACAGGGGGATGGCTACACCTTC
v_gene: TRBV25-1; abundance: NA; j_gene: TRBJ2-5; d_gene: TRBD1; CDR3aa: CASSEAGGPRAQYF; CDR3nt: TGTGCCAGCAGTGAAGCAGGGGGCCCACGGGCCCAGTACTTC
v_gene: TRBV29-1; abundance: NA; j_gene: TRBJ2-2; d_gene: NA; CDR3aa: CSVALANTGELFF; CDR3nt: TGCAGCGTAGCCCTAGCGAACACCGGGGAGCTGTTTTTT
v_gene: TRBV28; abundance: NA; j_gene: TRBJ1-2; d_gene: TRBD1; CDR3aa: CASSLIGTGHNYGYTF; CDR3nt: TGTGCCAGCAGTTTAATTGGGACAGGGCACAACTATGGCTACACCTTC
v_gene: TRBV12-5; abundance: once; j_gene: TRBJ2-7; d_gene: NA; CDR3aa: CASGFGSGTYEQYF; CDR3nt: TGTGCTAGTGGTTTCGGAAGCGGAACCTACGAGCAGTACTTC
v_gene: TRBV30; abundance: once; j_gene: TRBJ1-2; d_gene: TRBD1; CDR3aa: CAWSRTGGETF; CDR3nt: TGTGCCTGGAGTAGAACAGGGGGGGAGACCTTC
v_gene: TRBV19; abundance: NA; j_gene: TRBJ2-1; d_gene: TRBD2; CDR3aa: CASSLSGASYNEQFF; CDR3nt: TGTGCCAGTAGCCTTAGCGGGGCCTCCTACAATGAGCAGTTCTTC
v_gene: TRBV5-1; abundance: NA; j_gene: TRBJ2-1; d_gene: NA; CDR3aa: CASSLNLVDEQFF; CDR3nt: TGCGCCAGCAGCTTGAATCTAGTTGATGAGCAGTTCTTC
v_gene: TRBV6-4; abundance: NA; j_gene: TRBJ1-5; d_gene: NA; CDR3aa: CASSDRNTGLGNQPQHF; CDR3nt: TGTGCCAGCAGTGACCGAAACACAGGGTTGGGCAATCAGCCCCAGCATTTT
v_gene: TRBV19; abundance: NA; j_gene: TRBJ2-1; d_gene: NA; CDR3aa: CATTGNHYNEQFF; CDR3nt: TGTGCCACCACAGGGAATCATTACAATGAGCAGTTCTTC